The 23 T cell receptor beta chains presented below share a single source sample, sequenced in a study of graft-versus-host responses after intestinal transplantation. Assay used: immunoSEQ multiplex PCR; TCRdb lists only in-frame clones, some missing. This table holds over 80,000 clones, 86% found once. The sequences come from PBMCs, collected 255 days after intestinal transplant. Receptors were obtained from a human patient who received an intestinal transplant, so some T cells may come from the graft donor.

As DNA, the CDR3 is TGTGCCGCGACGGGAACTCAGCCCCAGCATTTT. This translates into CAATGTQPQHF. The chain links TRBV19 to TRBJ1-5; D uncertain. V was clipped by 11 bases and J by 6 bases, with 11 bases between them. Germline V gene lookup returns CDR1 LNHDA and CDR2 SQIVND (reference sequence). The CDR3 has 11 residues.

The chain uses TRBV5-1 and TRBJ2-1; 9 bases are shared with TRBD2. The CDR3 covers 18 residues. V trimming: 5 bases; J trimming: 0 bases; junction bases outside the gene matches: 12. Per the germline V gene, CDR1 is SGHRS and CDR2 is YFSETQ. This chain's CDR3 is CASRGRRGGRDSYNEQFF. CDR3 bases: TGCGCCAGCAGAGGACGGCGGGGGGGCCGAGACTCCTACAATGAGCAGTTCTTC.

The V call is TRBV10-1, the J call TRBJ2-1; D call uncertain. Between the trimmed V and J ends, which lost 3 bases and 9 bases, there was a span of 9 bases. Looked up from germline, CDR1 is WNHNN and CDR2 is SYGVQD (reference sequence). CDR3 length equals 12 residues. CDR3: CASSDPSGEQFF. In nucleotides, the CDR3 is TGCGCCAGCAGTGACCCGTCCGGTGAGCAGTTCTTC.

The chain joins TRBV6-6 to TRBJ2-1, with TRBD1 matching 7 bases. The CDR3 totals 14 residues. Germline assignment: CDR1 MNHNY and CDR2 SVGAGI (reference sequence). The ends lost 2 bases at V and 6 bases at J; junction bases unmatched: 4. DNA of the CDR3: TGTGCCAGCAGTTACAGGGGGCCGGGCAATGAGCAGTTCTTC. Its protein is CASSYRGPGNEQFF.

The rearrangement joins TRBV5-6 to TRBJ1-3; D gene ambiguous. Germline assignment: CDR1 SGHDT and CDR2 YYEEEE. The CDR3 spans 17 residues. V lost 0 bases, J lost 0 bases, and 13 bases lay in between. The CDR3 DNA reads TGTGCCAGCAGCTTGGACTCGGGCCGGCTCTCTGGAAACACCATATATTTT. It yields the protein CASSLDSGRLSGNTIYF.

The chain has TRBV6-5 and TRBJ1-6; TRBD1 is a possible D gene (6 bases). This CDR3 has 14 residues. Trimming cost V 5 bases and J 7 bases, with 12 bases left between them. Per germline, CDR1 MNHEY and CDR2 SVGAGI. The CDR3 loop is CASSPRTENSPLHF. CDR3 DNA sequence: TGTGCCAGCAGTCCCCGGACAGAAAATTCACCCCTCCACTTT.

This clone was picked up a small number of times. The CDR3 DNA is TGTGCCAGCAGCGTGTCCGGGACAGGGGCTTACGAGCAGTACTTC. Translated: CASSVSGTGAYEQYF. J is TRBJ2-7 and V is TRBV7-9; TRBD1 matches 10 bases. This CDR3 spans 15 amino acids. Germline V CDR1 and CDR2: SEHNR, FQNEAQ (reference sequence). Unmatched junction bases numbered 8, after V lost 5 bases and J lost 4 bases. The full variable domain, rest sourced from reference TRBV7-9 and TRBJ2-7, is DTGVSQNPRHKITKRGQNVTFRCDPISEHNRLYWYRQTLGQGPEFLTYFQNEAQLEKSRLLSDRFSAERPKGSFSTLEIQRTEQGDSAMYLCASSVSGTGAYEQYFGPGTRLTVT.

A remark on this clone: Only one base separates this from a far larger clonotype, so it likely reflects a read error. The genes are TRBV28 and TRBJ2-2; D is uncertain. V lost 6 bases and J 0 bases, leaving 5 bases between the germline ends. Per germline, CDR1 MDHEN and CDR2 SYDVKM. This CDR3 is built from 13 residues. The CDR3 loop is CASRAANTGELFF. CDR3 DNA: TGTGCCAGCAGGGCAGCGAACACCGGGGAGCTGTTTTTT.

The V and J genes are TRBV7-9 and TRBJ1-6; D call uncertain. CDR1 and CDR2 from the germline V gene are SEHNR and FQNEAQ (reference sequence). The germline V and J ends were trimmed by 5 bases and 7 bases, with 18 bases remaining between them. The CDR3 contains 16 residues. CDR3 nucleotide sequence: TGTGCCAGCAGCCAGCCCCCAACAGAAATCAATTCACCCCTCCACTTT. This gives the protein CASSQPPTEINSPLHF.

This clone was seen a few times. The chain joins TRBV6-6 to TRBJ1-5; D is ambiguous. Trimming pared 2 bases from V and 3 bases from J, leaving 11 bases between. Germline V CDR1 and CDR2: MNHNY, SVGAGI (reference sequence). The CDR3 totals 15 residues. CDR3 nucleotide sequence: TGTGCCAGCAGTTACCGAGCAGGTTCCAATCAGCCCCAGCATTTT. Protein: CASSYRAGSNQPQHF.

The V gene is TRBV4-2, the J gene TRBJ1-1; TRBD1 agrees at 8 bases. This CDR3 spans 15 amino acids. V shed 4 bases, J shed 3 bases, and the junction held 7 bases outside the gene matches. From germline, CDR1 is LGHNA and CDR2 YNFKEQ. CDR3 nucleotide sequence: TGTGCCAGCAGCCGGACAGGGACTGAGGACACTGAAGCTTTCTTT. Translating gives CASSRTGTEDTEAFF.

The V and J genes are TRBV27 and TRBJ2-1; 8 bases map to TRBD2. The CDR3 has 15 amino acids. V was pared by 2 bases and J by 3 bases, with 3 bases of the junction left unmatched. The germline gives CDR1 MNHEY, CDR2 SMNVEV (reference sequence). CDR3 amino acids: CASSLVAGIYNEQFF. CDR3 coding DNA: TGTGCCAGCAGTTTAGTAGCGGGGATCTACAATGAGCAGTTCTTC.

This chain links TRBV19 with TRBJ1-2; D is ambiguous. Germline lookup yields CDR1 LNHDA and CDR2 SQIVND (reference sequence). V gave up 2 bases and J gave up 0 bases, with 16 bases separating them. The CDR3 totals 17 residues. CDR3 bases: TGTGCCAGTAGTATAAGTCCATTGGCATCTTCTAACTATGGCTACACCTTC. Protein sequence: CASSISPLASSNYGYTF.

This chain joins TRBV9 and TRBJ1-4; 10 nucleotides match TRBD1. CDR1 SGDLS and CDR2 YYNGEE come from the germline V gene. The trim removed 0 bases at V and 8 bases at J, leaving 10 bases unmatched. The CDR3 is made up of 17 amino acids. The CDR3 region has the DNA TGTGCCAGCAGCGTAGGGGACAGGGGAAGTCGGGACGAAAAACTGTTTTTT. Amino acid sequence: CASSVGDRGSRDEKLFF.

V gene TRBV19 combines with J gene TRBJ2-5, with D uncertain. V was pared by 3 bases and J by 1 base, with 9 bases between. CDR1 is LNHDA and CDR2 is SQIVND in the germline V gene (reference sequence). The CDR3 length is 14 residues. CDR3: CASSISLPQETQYF. In nucleotides, the CDR3 is TGTGCCAGTAGTATTTCACTTCCCCAAGAGACCCAGTACTTC.

The gene calls are TRBV6-1 and TRBJ2-5, with 7 bases fitting TRBD1. J gave up 1 base and V 4 bases, and 0 bases lay outside the gene matches. Germline V CDR1 and CDR2: MNHNS, SASEGT. There are 13 residues in the CDR3. Written as DNA, the CDR3 is TGTGCCAGCAGTGGACAGGGCCAAGAGACCCAGTACTTC. It encodes CASSGQGQETQYF.

The CDR3 coding sequence is TGCGCCAGCAGCCAAGAAGGATATAATTCACCCCTCCACTTT. This gives the protein CASSQEGYNSPLHF. The V call is TRBV4-1, the J call TRBJ1-6, with D hard to call. The CDR3 loop spans 14 amino acids. Trimming shortened V by 0 bases and J by 4 bases, and 4 bases separated the two germline ends. Germline-derived CDR1 and CDR2 are MGHRA and YSYEKL.

The chain couples TRBV10-3 to TRBJ2-7; weak D call: TRBD1 (7 bases). This CDR3 has 13 amino acids. With 6 bases removed from V and 3 bases from J, the gap between germline ends came to 12 bases. The germline gives CDR1 ENHRY, CDR2 SYGVKD. CDR3 nucleotide sequence: TGTGCCATCAGGGCGGGACAGATCTACGAGCAGTACTTC. It specifies CAIRAGQIYEQYF.

This clone came up once. The chain employs TRBV7-9 and TRBJ2-5, with 9 bases fitting TRBD2. The CDR3 runs to 13 residues. Germline V gives CDR1 SEHNR, CDR2 FQNEAQ (reference sequence). Losses at the gene ends were 4 bases for V and 4 bases for J; bases not matched to a gene: 1. Written as DNA, the CDR3 is TGTGCCAGCAGCTGGGGACTAGCAGAGACCCAGTACTTC. It is translated as CASSWGLAETQYF.

The chain has TRBV29-1 and TRBJ2-7; D unclear. The CDR3 runs 11 residues. The germline V gene has CDR1 SQVTM and CDR2 ANQGSEA. Trimming shortened V by 7 bases and J by 5 bases, and 12 bases separated the two germline ends. DNA for the CDR3: TGCAGCGCCCTGGTACCAAACGAGCAGTACTTC. Translated: CSALVPNEQYF.

The CDR3 bases are TGTGCCAGCAGTGAGCGGGAGCGCGATGAGCAGTTCTTC. This sequence encodes CASSERERDEQFF. V and J are TRBV6-1 and TRBJ2-1, with 7 bases aligning to TRBD2. With V trimmed by 3 bases and J by 8 bases, 4 bases remained unmatched. The CDR3 totals 13 residues. Germline assignment: CDR1 MNHNS and CDR2 SASEGT.

The chain carries TRBV30 and TRBJ1-1; a possible D gene is TRBD1 (6 bases). From germline, CDR1 is GTSNPN and CDR2 SVGIG (reference sequence). CDR3 length: 14 residues. Trimming stripped 0 bases from V and 5 bases from J, with 13 bases between. The CDR3 region is CAWSVPGVRTEAFF. CDR3 in DNA: TGTGCCTGGAGTGTCCCAGGGGTACGGACTGAAGCTTTCTTT.

This clone was observed a few times. The rearrangement links TRBV30 to TRBJ1-2; D possibly corresponds to TRBD1 (6 bases). Per germline, CDR1 GTSNPN and CDR2 SVGIG (reference sequence). Trimming took 3 bases from V and 7 from J, leaving 12 bases between them. The CDR3 has 12 residues. The CDR3: CAWRYLGGGYTF. DNA for the CDR3: TGTGCCTGGAGATACCTAGGGGGTGGCTACACCTTC. The variable domain in full, with the rest retrieved from reference TRBV30 and TRBJ1-2, is SQTIHQWPATLVQPVGSPLSLECTVEGTSNPNLYWYRQAAGRGLQLLFYSVGIGQISSEVPQNLSASRPQDRQFILSSKKLLLSDSGFYLCAWRYLGGGYTFGSGTRLTVV.